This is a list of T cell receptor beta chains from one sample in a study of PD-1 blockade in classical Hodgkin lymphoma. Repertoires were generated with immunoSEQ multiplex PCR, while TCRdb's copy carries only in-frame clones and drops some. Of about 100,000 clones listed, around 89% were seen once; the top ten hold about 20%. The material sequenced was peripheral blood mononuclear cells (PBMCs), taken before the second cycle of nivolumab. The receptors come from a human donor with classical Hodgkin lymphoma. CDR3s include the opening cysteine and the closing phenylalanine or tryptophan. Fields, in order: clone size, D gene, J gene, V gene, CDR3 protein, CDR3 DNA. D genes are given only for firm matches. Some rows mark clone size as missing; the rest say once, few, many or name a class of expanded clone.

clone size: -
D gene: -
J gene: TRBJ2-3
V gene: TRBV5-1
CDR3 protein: CASSFAGDTQYF
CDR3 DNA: TGCGCCAGCAGCTTTGCGGGAGATACGCAGTATTTT

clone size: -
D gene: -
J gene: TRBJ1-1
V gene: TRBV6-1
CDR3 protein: CASRDSKEAFF
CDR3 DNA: TGTGCCAGCAGGGACAGTAAAGAAGCTTTCTTT

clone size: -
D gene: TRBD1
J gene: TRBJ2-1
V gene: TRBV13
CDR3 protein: CASSSHPGGTGGSWNEQFF
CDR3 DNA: TGTGCCAGCAGCTCCCACCCCGGGGGGACAGGGGGGAGTTGGAATGAGCAGTTCTTC

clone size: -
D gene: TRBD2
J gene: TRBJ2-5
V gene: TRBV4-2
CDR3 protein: CASSRTSGRQETQYF
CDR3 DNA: TGTGCCAGCAGCCGGACTAGCGGGAGACAAGAGACCCAGTACTTC

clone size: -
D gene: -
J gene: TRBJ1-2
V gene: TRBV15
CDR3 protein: CATSSFGRSPNYGYTF
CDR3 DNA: TGTGCCACCAGCAGTTTCGGCAGGAGCCCTAACTATGGCTACACCTTC

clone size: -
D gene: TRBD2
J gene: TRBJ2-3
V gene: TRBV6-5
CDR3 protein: CASSYSRGGVDTQYF
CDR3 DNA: TGTGCCAGCAGTTACTCGCGGGGGGGGGTGGATACGCAGTATTTT

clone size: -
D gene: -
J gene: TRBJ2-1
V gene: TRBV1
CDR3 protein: CTSSQESPPRANEQFF
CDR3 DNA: TGCACCAGCAGCCAAGAGAGCCCCCCTCGGGCCAATGAGCAGTTCTTC

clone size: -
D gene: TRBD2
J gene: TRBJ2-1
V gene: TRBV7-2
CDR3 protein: CASSPRVGLADEQFF
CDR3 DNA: TGTGCCAGCAGCCCTAGGGTGGGACTAGCGGATGAGCAGTTCTTC

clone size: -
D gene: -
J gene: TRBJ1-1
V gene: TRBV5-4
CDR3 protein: CASSLEQGSGEAFF
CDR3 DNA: TGTGCCAGCAGCTTAGAACAGGGTTCTGGTGAAGCTTTCTTT

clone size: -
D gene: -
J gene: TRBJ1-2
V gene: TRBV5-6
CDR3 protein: CASSLGPFFGGYTF
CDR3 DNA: TGTGCCAGCAGCTTGGGGCCCTTTTTCGGGGGCTACACCTTC

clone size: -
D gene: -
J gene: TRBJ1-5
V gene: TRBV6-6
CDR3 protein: CASSRDGFNQPQHF
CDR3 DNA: TGTGCCAGCAGTCGGGACGGCTTCAATCAGCCCCAGCATTTT

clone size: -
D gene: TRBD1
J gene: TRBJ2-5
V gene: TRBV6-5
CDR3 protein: CASSYSGRGKEETQYF
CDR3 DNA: TGTGCCAGCAGTTACTCGGGCAGGGGGAAAGAAGAGACCCAGTACTTC

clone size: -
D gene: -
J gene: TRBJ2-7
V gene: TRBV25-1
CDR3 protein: CASSEYKGREQYF
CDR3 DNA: TGTGCCAGCAGTGAATATAAGGGTCGCGAGCAGTACTTC

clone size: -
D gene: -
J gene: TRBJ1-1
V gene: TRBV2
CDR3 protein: CASSEAPGVNTEAFF
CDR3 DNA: TGTGCCAGCAGTGAAGCTCCGGGGGTAAACACTGAAGCTTTCTTT

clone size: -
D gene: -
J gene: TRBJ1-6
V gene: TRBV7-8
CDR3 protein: CASSSRETTLHF
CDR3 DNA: TGTGCCAGCAGCTCCCGGGAAACCACCCTCCACTTT

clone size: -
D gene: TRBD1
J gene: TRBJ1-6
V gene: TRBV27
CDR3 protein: CASSLLSDRGSPLHF
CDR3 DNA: TGTGCCAGCAGTTTATTGTCGGACAGGGGGTCACCCCTCCACTTT

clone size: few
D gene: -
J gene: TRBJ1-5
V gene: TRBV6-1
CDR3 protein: CASSEGLGGNQPQHF
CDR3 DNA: TGTGCCAGCAGTGAAGGCCTTGGAGGTAATCAGCCCCAGCATTTT

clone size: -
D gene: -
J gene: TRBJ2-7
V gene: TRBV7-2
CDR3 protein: CASSLLVGEQYF
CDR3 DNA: TGTGCCAGCAGCCTCCTCGTGGGGGAGCAGTACTTC

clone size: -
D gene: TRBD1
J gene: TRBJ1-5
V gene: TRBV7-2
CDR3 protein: CASSPYKIQGMNQPQHF
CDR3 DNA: TGTGCCAGCAGCCCATACAAGATACAGGGGATGAATCAGCCCCAGCATTTT

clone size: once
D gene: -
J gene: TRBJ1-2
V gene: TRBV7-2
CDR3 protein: CASSLSTGPFPNYGYTF
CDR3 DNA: TGTGCCAGCAGTCTTTCGACAGGACCATTTCCTAACTATGGCTACACCTTC

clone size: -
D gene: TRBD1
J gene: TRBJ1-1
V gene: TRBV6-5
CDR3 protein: CASSYIGSGGYTEAFF
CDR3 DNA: TGTGCCAGCAGTTACATCGGGTCAGGGGGTTACACTGAAGCTTTCTTT

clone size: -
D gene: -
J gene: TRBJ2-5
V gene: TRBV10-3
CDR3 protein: CAISESRDHVETQYF
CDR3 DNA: TGTGCCATCAGTGAGTCGAGGGACCACGTAGAGACCCAGTACTTC

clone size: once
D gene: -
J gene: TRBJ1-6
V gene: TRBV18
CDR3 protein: CASSQDKRNSPLHF
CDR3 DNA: TGTGCCAGCTCACAGGACAAAAGGAATTCACCCCTCCACTTT

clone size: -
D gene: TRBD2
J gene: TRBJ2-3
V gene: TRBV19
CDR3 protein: CASSPRGLAPDTQYF
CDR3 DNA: TGTGCCAGTAGTCCCCGGGGACTAGCGCCGGATACGCAGTATTTT

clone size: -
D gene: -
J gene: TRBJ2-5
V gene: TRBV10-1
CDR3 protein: CASSDRTQETQYF
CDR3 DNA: TGCGCCAGCAGCGACAGGACCCAAGAGACCCAGTACTTC

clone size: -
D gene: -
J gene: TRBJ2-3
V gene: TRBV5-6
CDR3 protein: CASSSRGITDTQYF
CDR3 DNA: TGTGCCAGCAGCTCTAGGGGCATCACAGATACGCAGTATTTT

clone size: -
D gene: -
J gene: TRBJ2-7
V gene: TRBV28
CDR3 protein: CASSSYPNYEQYF
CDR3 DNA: TGTGCCAGCAGTTCTTACCCCAACTACGAGCAGTACTTC

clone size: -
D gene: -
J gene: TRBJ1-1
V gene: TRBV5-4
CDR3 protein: CASSSDRRMITEAFF
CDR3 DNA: TGTGCCAGCAGCTCTGACAGGAGGATGATTACTGAAGCTTTCTTT

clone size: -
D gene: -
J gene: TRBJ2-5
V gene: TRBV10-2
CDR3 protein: CASSESKVGGETQYF
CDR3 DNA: TGCGCCAGCAGTGAGTCTAAGGTTGGGGGAGAGACCCAGTACTTC

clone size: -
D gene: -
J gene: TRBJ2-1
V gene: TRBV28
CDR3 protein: CASSVPPGDNEQFF
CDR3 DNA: TGTGCCAGCAGTGTCCCCCCGGGGGACAATGAGCAGTTCTTC

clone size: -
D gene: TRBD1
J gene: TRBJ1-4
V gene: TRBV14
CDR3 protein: CASSQDGGQVEKLFF
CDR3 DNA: TGTGCCAGCAGCCAAGATGGGGGACAGGTCGAAAAACTGTTTTTT

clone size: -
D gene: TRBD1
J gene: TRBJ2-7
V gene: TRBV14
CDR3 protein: CASSQGYRTTKGAEQYF
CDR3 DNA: TGTGCCAGCAGCCAAGGATACCGGACAACCAAGGGGGCCGAGCAGTACTTC

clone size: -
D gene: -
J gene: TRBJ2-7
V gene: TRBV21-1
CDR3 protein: CASSKAKRLAGGLYEQYF
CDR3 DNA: TGTGCCAGCAGCAAAGCCAAAAGACTAGCGGGAGGACTGTACGAGCAGTACTTC

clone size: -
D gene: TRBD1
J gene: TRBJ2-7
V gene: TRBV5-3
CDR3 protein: CARTGGHEQYF
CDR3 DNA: TGTGCCAGAACAGGGGGCCACGAGCAGTACTTC

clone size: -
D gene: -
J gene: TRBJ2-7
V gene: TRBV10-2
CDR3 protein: CASSDVGRGQYF
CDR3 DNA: TGCGCCAGCAGTGACGTGGGCAGGGGACAGTACTTC

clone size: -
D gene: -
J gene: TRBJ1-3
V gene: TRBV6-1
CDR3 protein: CASSDGSGNTIYF
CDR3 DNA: TGTGCCAGCAGTGACGGGTCTGGAAACACCATATATTTT

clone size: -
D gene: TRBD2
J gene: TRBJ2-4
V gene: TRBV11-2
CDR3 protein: CASSSQRGVAKNIQYF
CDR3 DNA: TGTGCCAGCAGCTCTCAGCGGGGGGTAGCCAAAAACATTCAGTACTTC

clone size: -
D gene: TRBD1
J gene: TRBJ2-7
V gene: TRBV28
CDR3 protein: CASSLRQGDYEQYF
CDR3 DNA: TGTGCCAGCAGTTTACGACAGGGGGACTACGAGCAGTACTTC

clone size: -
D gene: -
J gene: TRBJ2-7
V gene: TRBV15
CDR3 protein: CATGRGYEQYF
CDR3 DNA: TGTGCCACCGGAAGGGGATACGAGCAGTACTTC

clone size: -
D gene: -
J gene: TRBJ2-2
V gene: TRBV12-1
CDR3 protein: CASSHTYKNRARAGELFF
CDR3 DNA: TGTGCCAGCAGCCACACATACAAAAACCGGGCGCGGGCCGGGGAGCTGTTTTTT

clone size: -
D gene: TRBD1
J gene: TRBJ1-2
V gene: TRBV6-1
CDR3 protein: CASSVQRDSSTGGYTF
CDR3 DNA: TGTGCCAGCAGTGTACAACGGGACAGCTCGACGGGAGGCTACACCTTC

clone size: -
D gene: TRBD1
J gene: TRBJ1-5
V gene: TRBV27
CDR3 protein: CASSSLQGARQPQHF
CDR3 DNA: TGTGCCAGCAGTTCGTTACAGGGGGCGAGGCAGCCCCAGCATTTT